The 11 T cell receptor beta chains given below trace back to one sample, sequenced in a study of CD8 T cells in Susac syndrome. Random hexamers served to reverse transcribe roughly 0.45 to 1 ug RNA. TCRdb re-derived calls from the immunoSEQ multiplex PCR reads in MiXCR, one entry per CDR3 protein. The sample holds 400,000 or so distinct CDR3 sequences, 75% to 90% seen once. Material: CD8+ T cells from PBMCs. All receptors come from a human donor with multiple sclerosis.

The V call is TRBV4-1, the J call TRBJ2-3, with 8 bases aligning to TRBD1. Germline lookup yields CDR1 MGHRA and CDR2 YSYEKL. V was clipped by 1 base and J by 5 bases; unmatched bases: 5. This CDR3 comprises 15 residues. CDR3 sequence (DNA): TGCGCCAGCAGCCAAGTTGCAGGGGGCAAAGATACGCAGTATTTT. Its translation: CASSQVAGGKDTQYF.

As concerns this clonotype: The germline gene is not matched at one end of the junction; a read error may be the cause. This chain uses TRBV6-5 with TRBJ2-1; a weak D match, TRBD1 (5 bases). The germline V gene encodes CDR1 MNHEY and CDR2 SVGAGI. This CDR3 region has 14 residues. The CDR3 DNA reads as TGTGCCAGCACTTACTCTCAGGGTTCGGCTGAGCAGTTCTTC. It is translated as CASTYSQGSAEQFF.

The rearrangement joins TRBV20-1 to TRBJ1-1; 10 bases are a match to TRBD1. J gave up 3 bases and V 3 bases, and 16 bases lay outside the gene matches. Germline assignment: CDR1 DFQATT and CDR2 SNEGSKA (reference sequence). The CDR3 length is 18 residues. CDR3 nucleotide sequence: TGCAGTGCTAGTCTGACAGGGGGCGCTGGGTCATTGTACACTGAAGCTTTCTTT. This gives the protein CSASLTGGAGSLYTEAFF.

The chain has TRBV27 and TRBJ2-4; 8 nucleotides match TRBD1. The germline gives CDR1 MNHEY, CDR2 SMNVEV (reference sequence). The CDR3 extends over 14 amino acids. V dropped 6 bases and J dropped 3; count of bases not matched to a gene: 4. The CDR3 spells CASSMTGVKNIQYF. The CDR3 DNA is TGTGCCAGCAGCATGACAGGGGTCAAAAACATTCAGTACTTC.

The rearrangement links TRBV11-2 to TRBJ1-2; D ambiguous. Per the germline V gene, CDR1 is SGHAT and CDR2 is FQNNGV. V was shortened by 6 bases and J by 2 bases, with 16 bases between the two germline ends. The length of the CDR3 is 15 residues. The DNA for the CDR3 is TGTGCCAGCAGTTATGAGGGCATTGGGAACTATGGCTACACCTTC. Its translation is CASSYEGIGNYGYTF.

The chain couples TRBV11-2 to TRBJ1-4, with 8 bases lining up with TRBD1. Germline values: CDR1 SGHAT, CDR2 FQNNGV. This CDR3 has 15 residues. The J segment lost 4 bases and the V segment lost 3 bases, leaving 4 bases of the junction unmatched. CDR3 in DNA: TGTGCCAGCAGCTTCCCAGGGGGCCTTAATGAAAAACTGTTTTTT. It is translated as CASSFPGGLNEKLFF.

The chain carries TRBV2 and TRBJ1-1, with D unclear. The CDR3 is made up of 14 amino acids. Germline CDR1 SNHLY, CDR2 FYNNEI. The V gene lost 3 bases and the J gene lost 4 bases, with 12 bases spanning the gap. The CDR3 is CASSDFWGSTEAFF. DNA for the CDR3: TGTGCCAGCAGTGATTTTTGGGGATCCACTGAAGCTTTCTTT.

The gene calls are TRBV11-2 and TRBJ2-7; no clear D. The CDR3 spans 13 residues. The V end was cut by 3 bases, the J end by 2 bases, with 8 bases between. Germline V gives CDR1 SGHAT, CDR2 FQNNGV. CDR3 residues: CASSFSTAYEQYF. DNA of the CDR3: TGTGCCAGCAGCTTTTCTACCGCCTACGAGCAGTACTTC.

The chain has TRBV20-1 and TRBJ1-2; D might be TRBD1 (6 bases). Germline CDR1 DFQATT, CDR2 SNEGSKA (reference sequence). The CDR3 extends over 13 amino acids. The ends were cut back, 6 bases at V and 2 bases at J, with 13 bases in the middle. CDR3 nucleotides: TGCAGTGCCAACAGGGCTGTCAACTATGGCTACACCTTC. Encoded protein: CSANRAVNYGYTF.

CDR3: CASSQEGGSHYEQYF. CDR3 bases: TGCGCCAGCAGCCAAGAAGGGGGTTCCCATTACGAGCAGTACTTC. The chain uses TRBV4-1 and TRBJ2-7, with D perhaps TRBD1 (6 bases). CDR1 is MGHRA, CDR2 YSYEKL, per germline. This CDR3 is built from 15 residues. V gave up 0 bases and J gave up 4 bases, with 13 bases separating them.

The chain employs TRBV7-9 and TRBJ2-7; 14 bases are shared with TRBD2. Unmatched junction bases numbered 13, after V lost 11 bases and J lost 7 bases. The CDR3 spans 15 residues. CDR1 and CDR2 from the germline V gene are SEHNR and FQNEAQ (reference sequence). The CDR3 here is CALNPRLAGGEEQYF. The CDR3, as DNA: TGTGCCCTGAACCCCCGACTAGCGGGAGGGGAAGAGCAGTACTTC.